The 25 T cell receptor beta chains presented below share a single source sample, sequenced in a study of T cells in Graves' hyperthyroidism and ophthalmopathy. Amplification of TCR beta CDR3 regions used RNA as the template. A first-round RT-PCR of the TCR CDR3 used the HTBI primer set. TCRdb recomputed calls from the multiplex PCR reads with MiXCR, one row per CDR3 protein. The sample includes roughly 700,000 distinct CDR3 sequences, 17% of them seen just once. Sequenced input: blood. The source is a man in his forties or fifties with Graves' hyperthyroidism.

A few counts support this clonotype. This CDR3 is CSVEGLAGETYEQYF. In nucleotides, the CDR3 is TGCAGCGTTGAAGGACTAGCGGGAGAAACCTACGAGCAGTACTTC. The V and J genes are TRBV29-1 and TRBJ2-7, with 12 nucleotides matching TRBD2. Looked up from germline, CDR1 is SQVTM and CDR2 is ANQGSEA. This CDR3 has 15 residues. V was pared by 1 base and J by 2 bases, with 3 bases of the junction left unmatched.

This clonotype was seen a few times. The chain carries TRBV5-1 and TRBJ1-3, with D possibly being TRBD1 (6 bases). V was trimmed by 4 bases and J by 2 bases, leaving 10 bases between them. CDR1 is SGHRS, CDR2 YFSETQ, per germline. The CDR3 runs to 14 residues. The CDR3 DNA sequence: TGCGCCAGCAGCATGACAGGCACTGGAAACACCATATATTTT. Amino acids: CASSMTGTGNTIYF.

This clonotype was observed many times. The genes are TRBV20-1 and TRBJ2-7; the match to TRBD2 covers 16 bases. The CDR3 is 14 amino acids. CDR1 DFQATT and CDR2 SNEGSKA come from the germline V gene (reference sequence). J lost 3 bases, V lost 5 bases, and 1 base had no gene match. This CDR3 is CSAGTSGRVYEQYF. Here the CDR3 DNA reads TGCAGTGCTGGGACTAGCGGGAGGGTCTACGAGCAGTACTTC.

This rearrangement joins TRBV11-2 to TRBJ2-7; unclear D gene. This CDR3 has 13 residues. Trimming cost V 0 bases and J 4 bases, with 7 bases left between them. CDR1 is SGHAT and CDR2 is FQNNGV in the germline V gene. Here the CDR3 DNA reads TGTGCCAGCAGCTTAGAGAGCCAATACGAGCAGTACTTC. Its translation: CASSLESQYEQYF. Full variable domain (outside the CDR3, taken from reference TRBV11-2 and TRBJ2-7): EAGVAQSPRYKIIEKRQSVAFWCNPISGHATLYWYQQILGQGPKLLIQFQNNGVVDDSQLPKDRFSAERLKGVDSTLKIQPAKLEDSAVYLCASSLESQYEQYFGPGTRLTVT.

This chain connects TRBV11-1 to TRBJ2-7; no clear D. This CDR3 contains 14 residues. Trimming stripped 5 bases from V and 0 bases from J, with 11 bases between. Germline loops: CDR1 SGHAT, CDR2 FQDESV (reference sequence). CDR3 sequence reads: CASSLTERSYEQYF. The CDR3 DNA is TGTGCCAGCAGCCTGACGGAGCGCTCCTACGAGCAGTACTTC.

A note on this clonotype: A single base separates this from a much larger clone, so it may be a read error. V usage is TRBV6-5 and J usage is TRBJ2-7; no clear D gene. Germline V CDR1 and CDR2: MNHEY, SVGAGI. The CDR3 is made up of 13 amino acids. The CDR3 bases are TGTGCCAGCAGTTACTCGGAGACCTACGAGCGGTACTTC. It is translated as CASSYSETYERYF.

At least ten counts were recorded for this clonotype. The chain combines TRBV20-1 with TRBJ1-1, with D uncertain. CDR1 is DFQATT, CDR2 SNEGSKA, per germline (reference sequence). This CDR3 is 16 amino acids long. Trimming shortened V by 3 bases and J by 5 bases, and 22 bases separated the two germline ends. The CDR3: CSARVFGDHSGTEAFF. The CDR3 coding sequence is TGCAGTGCTAGGGTTTTCGGTGATCATTCGGGGACTGAAGCTTTCTTT.

This clonotype was recorded many times. The CDR3 protein is CASSPRDSSNQPQHF. In DNA, the CDR3 is TGTGCCAGCAGCCCCCGGGATTCTAGCAATCAGCCCCAGCATTTT. This chain joins TRBV9 and TRBJ1-5; D is uncertain. Germline values: CDR1 SGDLS, CDR2 YYNGEE. This CDR3 has 15 amino acids. Between the trimmed V and J ends, which lost 4 bases and 0 bases, there was a span of 11 bases. Full variable domain (remainder filled in from reference TRBV9 and TRBJ1-5): DSGVTQTPKHLITATGQRVTLRCSPRSGDLSVYWYQQSLDQGLQFLIQYYNGEERAKGNILERFSAQQFPDLHSELNLSSLELGDSALYFCASSPRDSSNQPQHFGDGTRLSIL.

The rearrangement links TRBV20-1 to TRBJ1-1; D gene unclear. The ends were cut back, 3 bases at V and 0 bases at J, with 8 bases in the middle. The germline gives CDR1 DFQATT, CDR2 SNEGSKA (reference sequence). The CDR3 runs to 13 residues. The CDR3 sequence: CSARGALNTEAFF. The CDR3 DNA sequence: TGCAGTGCTAGGGGTGCACTGAACACTGAAGCTTTCTTT.

The V call is TRBV2, the J call TRBJ2-5; D gene ambiguous. Trimming removed 4 bases at V and 0 bases at J, with 18 bases between. CDR3 size: 17 residues. Per germline, CDR1 SNHLY and CDR2 FYNNEI. This CDR3 is CASSAIIRRPHQETQYF. CDR3 DNA: TGTGCCAGCAGTGCCATAATCCGACGGCCTCACCAAGAGACCCAGTACTTC.

This clonotype was recorded a few times. The chain carries TRBV6-2 or TRBV6-3 and TRBJ1-1; D unresolved. This CDR3 contains 12 residues. CDR1 and CDR2 from the germline V gene are MNHEY and SVGEGT. V was clipped by 3 bases and J by 7 bases, with 9 bases between them. The DNA for the CDR3 is TGTGCCAGCAGTTATACAGCCGGTGAAGCTTTCTTT. Amino acid sequence: CASSYTAGEAFF.

This chain connects TRBV4-2 to TRBJ2-3, with TRBD1 matching over 7 bases. V shed 0 bases and J 4 bases; nucleotides not matched to a gene: 7. There are 16 residues in the CDR3. Germline loops: CDR1 LGHNA, CDR2 YNFKEQ. The CDR3: CASSQDKGQGADTQYF. CDR3 nucleotide sequence: TGTGCCAGCAGCCAAGATAAGGGGCAGGGGGCAGATACGCAGTATTTT.

This clonotype has ten or more counts. This sequence joins TRBV2 and TRBJ2-7, with 9 bases aligning to TRBD2. The CDR3 totals 15 residues. With 6 bases clipped from V and 5 bases from J, the junction kept 11 bases outside the gene matches. Germline loops: CDR1 SNHLY, CDR2 FYNNEI. CDR3 coding DNA: TGTGCCAGCAGCGAGAATAGCGGGAGTTACAACGAGCAGTACTTC. Amino acid sequence: CASSENSGSYNEQYF.

The table lists this clonotype with many counts. V gene TRBV2 combines with J gene TRBJ2-6, with 10 bases aligning to TRBD2. Germline values: CDR1 SNHLY, CDR2 FYNNEI. The CDR3 contains 16 residues. J lost 0 bases, V lost 4 bases, and 0 bases had no gene match. CDR3 amino acids: CASSASGSSGANVLTF. CDR3 bases: TGTGCCAGCAGTGCTAGCGGGAGCTCTGGGGCCAACGTCCTGACTTTC.

This clonotype was detected many times. This sequence joins TRBV7-9 and TRBJ1-1; TRBD1 matches 7 bases. Losses at the gene ends were 1 base for V and 1 base for J; bases not matched to a gene: 6. The CDR3 length is 16 residues. Looked up from germline, CDR1 is SEHNR and CDR2 is FQNEAQ (reference sequence). In DNA form, the CDR3 reads TGTGCCAGCAGCTTAGGGGACAGTTATCCGAACACTGAAGCTTTCTTT. It is translated as CASSLGDSYPNTEAFF.

This clonotype was recorded at least ten times. V gene TRBV28 combines with J gene TRBJ2-7; 10 nucleotides align to TRBD1. The CDR3 contains 14 residues. With 6 bases clipped from V and 3 bases from J, the junction kept 5 bases outside the gene matches. Germline loops: CDR1 MDHEN, CDR2 SYDVKM. Here the CDR3 reads CASSVTGGVYEQYF. CDR3 bases: TGTGCCAGCAGCGTGACAGGGGGCGTCTACGAGCAGTACTTC.

This clonotype was counted many times. The chain uses TRBV6-1 and TRBJ2-7, with TRBD2 matching 13 bases. V was clipped by 6 bases and J by 1 base; unmatched bases: 9. This CDR3 comprises 17 residues. CDR1 and CDR2 from the germline V gene are MNHNS and SASEGT. The CDR3 spells CASSVGTSGIRSYEQYF. CDR3 nucleotide sequence: TGTGCCAGCAGCGTAGGGACTAGCGGGATCCGTTCCTACGAGCAGTACTTC.

A few counts support this clonotype. This chain uses TRBV29-1 with TRBJ1-1, with 9 bases fitting TRBD1. Trimming cost V 7 bases and J 0 bases; bases outside gene matches: 9. This CDR3 spans 15 amino acids. Germline V lookup: CDR1 SQVTM, CDR2 ANQGSEA. In DNA form, the CDR3 reads TGCAGCGCCTCCGGGACAGGGATCGTGAACACTGAAGCTTTCTTT. This gives the protein CSASGTGIVNTEAFF.

With regard to this clonotype: A read error may be the cause here, since a much bigger clone is one base away. V is TRBV30 and J is TRBJ1-1; no clear D gene. Germline V CDR1 and CDR2: GTSNPN, SVGIG (reference sequence). The CDR3 is 13 amino acids. With 0 bases removed from V and 1 base from J, the gap between germline ends came to 6 bases. CDR3 amino acids: CAWSVAGNTEAFF. The CDR3, as DNA: TGTGCCTGGAGTGTGGCAGGGAACACTGAAGCTTTCTTT.

The V call is TRBV29-1, the J call TRBJ2-1, with 10 bases that match TRBD2. The J segment lost 5 bases and the V segment lost 0 bases, leaving 16 bases of the junction unmatched. Germline-derived CDR1 and CDR2 are SQVTM and ANQGSEA. This CDR3 region has 19 residues. The CDR3: CSVEDPFRGGLAYHNEQFF. The CDR3 nucleotides read TGCAGCGTTGAAGATCCTTTTCGTGGGGGACTAGCGTACCACAATGAGCAGTTCTTC.

This clonotype came up many times. The chain recombines TRBV7-9 with TRBJ1-2; 7 nucleotides align to TRBD1. CDR1 SEHNR and CDR2 FQNEAQ come from the germline V gene (reference sequence). The CDR3 runs to 13 residues. Trimming at V came to 4 bases and at J to 5 bases, leaving 4 bases not matched to a gene. The CDR3 loop is CASSSQTGYGYTF. The CDR3 nucleotides are TGTGCCAGCAGCTCCCAGACAGGGTATGGCTACACCTTC. The whole variable domain, remainder taken from reference TRBV7-9 and TRBJ1-2, is DTGVSQNPRHKITKRGQNVTFRCDPISEHNRLYWYRQTLGQGPEFLTYFQNEAQLEKSRLLSDRFSAERPKGSFSTLEIQRTEQGDSAMYLCASSSQTGYGYTFGSGTRLTVV.

This clonotype was seen many times. This chain joins TRBV3-1 and TRBJ2-3; D is possibly TRBD1 or TRBD2 (6 bases each). CDR1 LGHDT and CDR2 YNNKEL come from the germline V gene (reference sequence). This CDR3 contains 19 residues. Trimming stripped 0 bases from V and 0 bases from J, with 19 bases between. The CDR3 loop reads CASSQEGGAEGPSTDTQYF. The CDR3 DNA reads as TGTGCCAGCAGCCAAGAAGGGGGAGCGGAGGGTCCTAGCACAGATACGCAGTATTTT.

This clonotype was observed a few times. This chain links TRBV7-2 with TRBJ1-5; D gene unclear. From germline, CDR1 is SGHTA and CDR2 FQGNSA. The CDR3 extends over 14 amino acids. V lost 2 bases, J lost 0 bases, and 5 bases lay in between. The chain's CDR3 is CASSLTNSNQPQHF. CDR3 nucleotide sequence: TGTGCCAGCAGCTTAACGAATAGCAATCAGCCCCAGCATTTT.

This clonotype showed up many times. This chain joins TRBV27 and TRBJ2-7; D gene uncertain. V was pared by 5 bases and J by 3 bases, with 17 bases between. From germline, CDR1 is MNHEY and CDR2 SMNVEV (reference sequence). The CDR3 is 15 residues long. The DNA for the CDR3 is TGTGCCAGCAGTCTTCGTGGGGATGCGATCTACGAGCAGTACTTC. Its translation is CASSLRGDAIYEQYF.

J is TRBJ2-1 and V is TRBV2; maybe TRBD1 (6 bases). Germline V gene sequence: CDR1 SNHLY, CDR2 FYNNEI. The CDR3 is 15 residues long. With 7 bases removed from V and 2 bases from J, the gap between germline ends came to 15 bases. CDR3 nucleotides: TGTGCCAGCAACTCCAGGGGTAAACCCTACAATGAGCAGTTCTTC. The encoded protein is CASNSRGKPYNEQFF.